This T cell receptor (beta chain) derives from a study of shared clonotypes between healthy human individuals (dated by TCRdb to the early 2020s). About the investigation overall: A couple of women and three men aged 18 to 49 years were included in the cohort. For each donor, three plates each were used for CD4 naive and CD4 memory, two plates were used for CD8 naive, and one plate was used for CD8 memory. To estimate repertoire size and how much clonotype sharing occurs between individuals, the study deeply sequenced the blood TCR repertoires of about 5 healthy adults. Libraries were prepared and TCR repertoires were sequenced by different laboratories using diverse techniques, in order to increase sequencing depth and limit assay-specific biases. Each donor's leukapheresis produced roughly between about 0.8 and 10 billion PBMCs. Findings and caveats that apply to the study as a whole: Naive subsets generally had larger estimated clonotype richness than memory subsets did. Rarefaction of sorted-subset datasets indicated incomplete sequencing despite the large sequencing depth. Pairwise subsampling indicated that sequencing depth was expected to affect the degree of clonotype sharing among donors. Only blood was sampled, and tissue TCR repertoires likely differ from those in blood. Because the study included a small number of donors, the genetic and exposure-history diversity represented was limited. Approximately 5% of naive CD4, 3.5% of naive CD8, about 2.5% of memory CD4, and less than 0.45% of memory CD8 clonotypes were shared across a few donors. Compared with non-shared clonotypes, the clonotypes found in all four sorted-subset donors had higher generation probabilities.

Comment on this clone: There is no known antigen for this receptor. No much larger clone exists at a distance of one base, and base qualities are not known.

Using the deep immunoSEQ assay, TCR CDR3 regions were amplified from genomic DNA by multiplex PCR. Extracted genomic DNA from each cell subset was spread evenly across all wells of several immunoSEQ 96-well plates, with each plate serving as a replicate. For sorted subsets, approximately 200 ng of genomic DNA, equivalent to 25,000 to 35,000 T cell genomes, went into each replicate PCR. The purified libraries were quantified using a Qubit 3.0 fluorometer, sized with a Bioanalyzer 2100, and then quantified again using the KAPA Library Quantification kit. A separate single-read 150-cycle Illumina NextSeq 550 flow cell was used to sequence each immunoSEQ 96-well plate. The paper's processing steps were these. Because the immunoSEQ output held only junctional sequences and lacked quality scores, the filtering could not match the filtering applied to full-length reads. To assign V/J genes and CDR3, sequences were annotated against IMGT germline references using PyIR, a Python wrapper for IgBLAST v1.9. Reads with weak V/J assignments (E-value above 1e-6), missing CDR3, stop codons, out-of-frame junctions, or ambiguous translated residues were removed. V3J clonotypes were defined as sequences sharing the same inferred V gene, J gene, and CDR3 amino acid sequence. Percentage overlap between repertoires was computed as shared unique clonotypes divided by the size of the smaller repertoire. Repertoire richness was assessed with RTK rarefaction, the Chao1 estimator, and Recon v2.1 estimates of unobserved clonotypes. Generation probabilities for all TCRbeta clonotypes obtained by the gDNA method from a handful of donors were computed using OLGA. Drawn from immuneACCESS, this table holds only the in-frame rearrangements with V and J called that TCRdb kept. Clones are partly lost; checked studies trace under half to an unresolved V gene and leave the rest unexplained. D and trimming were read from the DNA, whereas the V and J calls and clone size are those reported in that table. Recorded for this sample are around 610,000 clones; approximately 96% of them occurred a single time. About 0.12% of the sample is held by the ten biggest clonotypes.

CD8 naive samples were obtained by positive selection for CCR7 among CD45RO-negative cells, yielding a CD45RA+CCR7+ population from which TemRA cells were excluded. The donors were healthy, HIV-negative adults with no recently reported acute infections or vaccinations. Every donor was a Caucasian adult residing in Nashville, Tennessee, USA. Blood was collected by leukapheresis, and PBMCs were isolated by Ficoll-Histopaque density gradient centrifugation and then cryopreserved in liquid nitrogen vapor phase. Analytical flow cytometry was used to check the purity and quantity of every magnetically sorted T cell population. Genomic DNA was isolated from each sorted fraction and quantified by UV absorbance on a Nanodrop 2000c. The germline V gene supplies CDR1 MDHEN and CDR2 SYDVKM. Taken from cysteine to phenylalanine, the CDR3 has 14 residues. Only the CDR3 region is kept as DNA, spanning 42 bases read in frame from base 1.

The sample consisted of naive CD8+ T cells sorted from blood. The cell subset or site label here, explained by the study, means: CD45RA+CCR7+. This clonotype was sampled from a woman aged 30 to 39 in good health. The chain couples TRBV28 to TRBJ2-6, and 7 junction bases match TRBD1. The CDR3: CAVRQGAGANVLTF. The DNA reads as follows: TGTGCAGTCCGGCAGGGGGCTGGGGCCAACGTCCTGACTTTC.